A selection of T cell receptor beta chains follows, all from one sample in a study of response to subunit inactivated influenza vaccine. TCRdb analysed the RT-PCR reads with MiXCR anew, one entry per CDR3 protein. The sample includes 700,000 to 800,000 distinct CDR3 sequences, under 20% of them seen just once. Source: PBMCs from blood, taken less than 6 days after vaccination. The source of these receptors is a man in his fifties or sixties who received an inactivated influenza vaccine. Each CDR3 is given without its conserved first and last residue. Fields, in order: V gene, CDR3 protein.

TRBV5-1 ASSLSQGIQPQH
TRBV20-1 SATSRQRLTYYEQY
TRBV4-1 ASSQLPTGGWNYGYT
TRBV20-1 SARATSGAYYNEQF
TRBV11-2 ASSSSQIVGGTEAF
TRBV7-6 ASSLATPSDRNTGELF
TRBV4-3 ASSPPVAGDPNEKLF
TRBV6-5 ASSYSYNDYYEQY
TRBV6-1 ASNPLDTDTQY
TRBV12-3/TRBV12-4 ASSLSGGTTDTQY
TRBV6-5 ASSYSGTANTGELF
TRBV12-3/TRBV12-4 ASSSSLPGSTQH
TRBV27 ASSTSGEQF
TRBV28 ASSHASGGSGNEQF
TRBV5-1 ASSLRDAFGELF
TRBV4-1 ASSQWTEGMGGYT
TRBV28 ASSFQGQGDNEQF
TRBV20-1 SLDRAGRSYNEQF
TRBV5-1 ASSQAGVGNEQF
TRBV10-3 AMTREKNTEAF
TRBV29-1 SVKDFSSGANVLT
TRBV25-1 ASTGGGVNEAF